A single sample gave rise to the 25 T cell receptor beta chains below, sequenced in a study of technical replicates of blood from several donors. Libraries were prepared by immunoSEQ multiplex PCR; TCRdb keeps only in-frame clonotypes and omits some of them. Counted here are roughly 100,000 clones, roughly 94% occurring once; the ten biggest clones make up around 0.3%. Material for sequencing was T cells isolated from PBMCs. Receptor source: a human donor in good health.

The rearrangement links TRBV7-9 to TRBJ1-2, with D perhaps TRBD1 (5 bases). Trimming cost V 5 bases and J 5 bases, with 21 bases left between them. Germline values: CDR1 SEHNR, CDR2 FQNEAQ (reference sequence). CDR3 size: 16 residues. CDR3: CASSGDGGGDFYGYTF. The CDR3 nucleotides read TGTGCCAGCAGCGGAGATGGGGGGGGAGACTTTTATGGCTACACCTTC. The complete variable domain, with remaining parts taken from reference TRBV7-9 and TRBJ1-2, reads DTGVSQNPRHKITKRGQNVTFRCDPISEHNRLYWYRQTLGQGPEFLTYFQNEAQLEKSRLLSDRFSAERPKGSFSTLEIQRTEQGDSAMYLCASSGDGGGDFYGYTFGSGTRLTVV.

This rearrangement joins TRBV2 to TRBJ2-7; 8 nucleotides match TRBD1. Germline CDR1 and CDR2: SNHLY and FYNNEI. V dropped 3 bases and J dropped 2; count of bases not matched to a gene: 3. The CDR3 sequence is 14 residues long. In DNA, the CDR3 is TGTGCCAGCAGTGATGCGGACAGGGCCTACGAGCAGTACTTC. It translates to CASSDADRAYEQYF.

The chain's CDR3 is CASSLPGMETQYF. CDR3 nucleotides: TGTGCCAGCAGCTTGCCGGGAATGGAGACCCAGTACTTC. The chain uses TRBV5-6 and TRBJ2-5, with D possibly being TRBD2 (5 bases). Looked up from germline, CDR1 is SGHDT and CDR2 is YYEEEE. V was cut by 1 base and J by 5 bases, with 9 bases left in between. This CDR3 has 13 amino acids.

The chain links TRBV5-4 to TRBJ2-5; the D gene is possibly TRBD2 (5 bases). The CDR3 loop spans 14 amino acids. The V and J ends lost 4 bases and 1 base respectively, with 11 bases between them. The germline gives CDR1 SGHNT, CDR2 YYREEE (reference sequence). CDR3 sequence reads: CASSRTGIQETQYF. The CDR3 bases are TGTGCCAGCAGCCGGACCGGGATCCAAGAGACCCAGTACTTC.

This chain connects TRBV5-6 to TRBJ2-4; weak D call: TRBD2 (5 bases). V lost 1 base and J 8 bases, leaving 16 bases between the germline ends. Germline V CDR1 and CDR2: SGHDT, YYEEEE. The CDR3 spans 15 residues. Written as DNA, the CDR3 is TGTGCCAGCAGCTTGATGACCTCCTCGGAGGACATTCAGTACTTC. This translates into CASSLMTSSEDIQYF.

The chain combines TRBV10-3 with TRBJ1-4, with 8 bases matching TRBD1. Germline V lookup: CDR1 ENHRY, CDR2 SYGVKD. The CDR3 covers 17 residues. J lost 5 bases, V lost 5 bases, and 13 bases had no gene match. In DNA, the CDR3 is TGTGCCATCAGTCCCGGATCCGGACAGGGCCTCAATGAAAAACTGTTTTTT. It codes for CAISPGSGQGLNEKLFF.

The chain has TRBV27 and TRBJ2-7; maybe TRBD2 (5 bases). V lost 8 bases, J lost 3 bases, and 11 bases lay in between. The CDR3 runs to 12 residues. Per germline, CDR1 MNHEY and CDR2 SMNVEV (reference sequence). The CDR3 sequence: CASGRGNYEQYF. The CDR3, as DNA: TGTGCCAGCGGTCGAGGGAACTACGAGCAGTACTTC.

The chain carries TRBV18 and TRBJ2-1; TRBD2 matches at 10 bases. This CDR3 is 18 amino acids long. Germline CDR1 reads KGHSH; CDR2 reads LQKENI. Trimming at V came to 0 bases and at J to 5 bases, leaving 10 bases not matched to a gene. CDR3 nucleotide sequence: TGTGCCAGCTCACCACCGCTGGCTAGCGGGAGTAGGGACAATGAGCAGTTCTTC. Translated: CASSPPLASGSRDNEQFF.

This chain joins TRBV29-1 and TRBJ1-2; no firm D call. Trimming cost V 0 bases and J 5 bases, with 7 bases left between them. From germline, CDR1 is SQVTM and CDR2 ANQGSEA. This CDR3 region has 12 residues. DNA for the CDR3: TGCAGCGTTGAAGACTGGCCTTATGGCTACACCTTC. Encoded protein: CSVEDWPYGYTF.

This clone is a singleton in its sample. The CDR3: CASSPRGLGYTEAFF. The CDR3 coding sequence is TGTGCCAGCAGCCCCAGGGGGCTGGGTTATACTGAAGCTTTCTTT. V gene TRBV5-4 combines with J gene TRBJ1-1; 8 positions agree with TRBD1. Trimming took 4 bases from V and 5 from J; bases not matched to a gene: 10. Germline V gene lookup returns CDR1 SGHNT and CDR2 YYREEE (reference sequence). CDR3 length: 15 amino acids.

This clone was picked up a small number of times. This chain joins TRBV2 and TRBJ2-1, with 9 bases fitting TRBD2. The CDR3 is 14 residues long. Per the germline V gene, CDR1 is SNHLY and CDR2 is FYNNEI. V was clipped by 7 bases and J by 8 bases; unmatched bases: 9. CDR3 sequence: CASMGREGGDEQFF. The CDR3 DNA follows: TGTGCCAGCATGGGGCGGGAGGGGGGCGATGAGCAGTTCTTC.

This chain uses TRBV27 with TRBJ2-1, with TRBD2 matching over 8 bases. The CDR3 covers 14 residues. Unmatched junction bases numbered 11, after V lost 10 bases and J lost 6 bases. CDR1 and CDR2 (germline): MNHEY, SMNVEV (reference sequence). CDR3 in amino acids: CAIRAGEGGNEQFF. The CDR3 DNA follows: TGTGCCATTAGAGCGGGAGAAGGTGGCAATGAGCAGTTCTTC.

The chain uses TRBV11-2 and TRBJ2-3, with TRBD1 identical over 7 bases. The CDR3 is made up of 15 amino acids. J was trimmed by 4 bases and V by 6 bases; bases with no gene match: 10. Germline CDR1 reads SGHAT; CDR2 reads FQNNGV. CDR3 region: CASSWDSLGADTQYF. Written as DNA, the CDR3 is TGTGCCAGCAGTTGGGACAGCCTAGGGGCAGATACGCAGTATTTT.

The J gene is TRBJ1-1, the V gene TRBV18, with D perhaps matching TRBD1 (5 bases). Germline assignment: CDR1 KGHSH and CDR2 LQKENI. The CDR3 is made up of 14 amino acids. Trimming stripped 3 bases from V and 1 base from J, with 9 bases between. The CDR3 loop reads CASSPSQGNTEAFF. The CDR3 bases are TGTGCCAGCTCACCTTCTCAGGGGAACACTGAAGCTTTCTTT.

This clone was detected only a few times. The chain uses TRBV6-1 and TRBJ1-5; D might be TRBD1 (6 bases). The germline V and J ends were trimmed by 2 bases and 2 bases, with 7 bases remaining between them. The CDR3 extends over 14 amino acids. Germline V gene lookup returns CDR1 MNHNS and CDR2 SASEGT. CDR3: CASSEYRGNQPQHF. In DNA form, the CDR3 reads TGTGCCAGCAGTGAATACAGGGGCAATCAGCCCCAGCATTTT.

The CDR3 protein is CASSGAGVGQPQHF. CDR3 coding DNA: TGTGCCAGCAGCGGGGCAGGGGTAGGACAGCCCCAGCATTTT. The chain links TRBV9 to TRBJ1-5; D perhaps matches TRBD1 (6 bases). CDR1 and CDR2 from the germline V gene are SGDLS and YYNGEE. CDR3 length equals 14 residues. V lost 3 bases, J lost 7 bases, and 14 bases lay in between. The full variable domain, its missing parts supplied by reference TRBV9 and TRBJ1-5, is DSGVTQTPKHLITATGQRVTLRCSPRSGDLSVYWYQQSLDQGLQFLIQYYNGEERAKGNILERFSAQQFPDLHSELNLSSLELGDSALYFCASSGAGVGQPQHFGDGTRLSIL.

This chain links TRBV18 with TRBJ2-1; possibly TRBD2 for D (6 bases). V lost 3 bases and J 4 bases, leaving 13 bases between the germline ends. Per the germline V gene, CDR1 is KGHSH and CDR2 is LQKENI. The CDR3 loop spans 15 amino acids. CDR3 sequence: CASSPRDGGYNEQFF. CDR3 DNA sequence: TGTGCCAGCTCACCCCGGGACGGGGGATACAATGAGCAGTTCTTC.

The chain links TRBV10-2 to TRBJ2-1; the match to TRBD2 covers 12 bases. Germline assignment: CDR1 WSHSY and CDR2 SAAADI. The CDR3 is made up of 15 amino acids. With V trimmed by 8 bases and J by 5 bases, 7 bases remained unmatched. The CDR3 region is CASHGWTSGNNEQFF. CDR3 in DNA: TGCGCCAGCCATGGGTGGACTAGCGGGAACAATGAGCAGTTCTTC.

This clone was seen a single time. The chain is built from TRBV19 and TRBJ1-1; D possibly corresponds to TRBD1 (5 bases). V gave up 6 bases and J gave up 5 bases, with 37 bases separating them. Per the germline V gene, CDR1 is LNHDA and CDR2 is SQIVND (reference sequence). This CDR3 has 21 residues. The CDR3 loop is CASSPTTLRDLRVRVGTEAFF. The CDR3 coding sequence is TGTGCCAGTAGCCCCACAACCCTCCGGGACTTAAGAGTACGGGTGGGGACTGAAGCTTTCTTT.

The chain combines TRBV7-2 with TRBJ2-1; the match to TRBD2 covers 13 bases. J lost 8 bases, V lost 4 bases, and 11 bases had no gene match. The V gene's germline CDR1 is SGHTA and CDR2 FQGNSA. There are 17 residues in the CDR3. CDR3 loop: CASSYLGLAGSRDEQFF. In nucleotides, the CDR3 is TGTGCCAGCAGCTATCTGGGACTAGCGGGATCGAGGGATGAGCAGTTCTTC. The entire variable domain, with the rest obtained from reference TRBV7-2 and TRBJ2-1, is as follows: GAGVSQSPSNKVTEKGKDVELRCDPISGHTALYWYRQSLGQGLEFLIYFQGNSAPDKSGLPSDRFSAERTGGSVSTLTIQRTQQEDSAVYLCASSYLGLAGSRDEQFFGPGTRLTVL.

The gene calls are TRBV7-9 and TRBJ1-3; D remains ambiguous. Germline V gene lookup returns CDR1 SEHNR and CDR2 FQNEAQ (reference sequence). The ends were cut back, 1 base at V and 2 bases at J, with 15 bases in the middle. The CDR3 consists of 17 residues. This CDR3 is CASSLVFPGNPGNTIYF. DNA of the CDR3: TGTGCCAGCAGCTTAGTCTTCCCGGGGAACCCTGGAAACACCATATATTTT.

The V call is TRBV28, the J call TRBJ1-3; D is ambiguous. The CDR3 has 15 amino acids. With 5 bases removed from V and 0 bases from J, the gap between germline ends came to 11 bases. Germline V gene lookup returns CDR1 MDHEN and CDR2 SYDVKM. CDR3 region: CASSDMQSSGNTIYF. The CDR3 DNA follows: TGTGCCAGCAGTGATATGCAGTCCTCTGGAAACACCATATATTTT. Variable domain in full (rest from reference TRBV28 and TRBJ1-3): DVKVTQSSRYLVKRTGEKVFLECVQDMDHENMFWYRQDPGLGLRLIYFSYDVKMKEKGDIPEGYSVSREKKERFSLILESASTNQTSMYLCASSDMQSSGNTIYFGEGSWLTVV.

The chain recombines TRBV29-1 with TRBJ1-2; tentative D call: TRBD1 (6 bases). The CDR3 has 11 residues. V lost 3 bases, J lost 8 bases, and 10 bases lay in between. The V gene's germline CDR1 is SQVTM and CDR2 ANQGSEA. This CDR3 is CSVDQGTGYTF. Here the CDR3 DNA reads TGCAGCGTTGACCAGGGGACCGGCTACACCTTC.

The J gene is TRBJ2-1, the V gene TRBV7-3; D is perhaps TRBD1 (6 bases). Germline loops: CDR1 SGHTA, CDR2 FQGTGA. With 1 base removed from V and 7 bases from J, the gap between germline ends came to 14 bases. The CDR3 sequence is 15 residues long. CDR3 sequence reads: CASSLIEGEWNEQFF. CDR3 DNA: TGTGCCAGCAGCTTAATAGAGGGGGAGTGGAATGAGCAGTTCTTC. Full variable domain (remainder filled in from reference TRBV7-3 and TRBJ2-1): GAGVSQTPSNKVTEKGKYVELRCDPISGHTALYWYRQSLGQGPEFLIYFQGTGAADDSGLPNDRFFAVRPEGSVSTLKIQRTERGDSAVYLCASSLIEGEWNEQFFGPGTRLTVL.

This chain links TRBV7-6 with TRBJ1-2; D possibly corresponds to TRBD1 (5 bases). Per the germline V gene, CDR1 is SGHVS and CDR2 is FNYEAQ. V was cut by 3 bases and J by 5 bases, with 22 bases left in between. The CDR3 covers 17 residues. The DNA for the CDR3 is TGTGCCAGCAGCTTGGAGTTGGGGGAAACGGGGGGATATGGCTACACCTTC. It is translated as CASSLELGETGGYGYTF.